This T cell receptor beta chain was found in a study of T-cell reconstitution after alpha-beta-depleted transplantation in children (dated by TCRdb to 2015 to 2016). About the investigation overall: The study quantitatively tracked T-cell immune reconstitution after TCRalphabeta/CD19-depleted allogeneic hematopoietic cell transplantation in children using TCR repertoire profiling.

The germline V gene supplies CDR1 SGDLS and CDR2 YYNGEE. Including the terminal cysteine and phenylalanine, the CDR3 comprises 15 residues. Of the read, only the CDR3 DNA is kept; its 45 bases are in frame from base 1. Of note for this clonotype: Its antigen target is currently unknown. The germline gene is not matched at one end of the junction; a read error may be the cause.

Libraries were prepared through PCR. The data were produced on an Illumina HiSeq 2500. To normalize quantification of the TCRbeta repertoire, the TCR libraries were built with molecular barcoding that relied on unique molecular identifiers. TCRdb reanalyzed the raw reads on its own, using fastp at Q25 for trimming and MiXCR for clone calling, and kept in-frame beta chains. All rows with the same CDR3 protein become a single entry with the most common DNA and genes. The sample data list 400,000 to 500,000 distinct CDR3 sequences, and roughly 11% of these were observed just once. Roughly 5% of the sample is taken by the ten largest.

This receptor was taken from a human donor who donated a stem cell graft to a child with acute myeloid leukemia. Sequences were derived from PBMCs from the stem cell graft donor, sampled from the stem cell graft. The sequence is built from TRBV9 and TRBJ1-3, with TRBD1 matching 7 junction bases. The base sequence is TGTGCCAGCAGCTGGGGACAGAGCTCTGGACACACCATATATTTT. This sequence encodes CASSWGQSSGHTIYF. Where the CDR3 stops, the reference TRBV9 and TRBJ1-3 genes take over; the full variable domain is DSGVTQTPKHLITATGQRVTLRCSPRSGDLSVYWYQQSLDQGLQFLIQYYNGEERAKGNILERFSAQQFPDLHSELNLSSLELGDSALYFCASSWGQSSGHTIYFGEGSWLTVV.